The clone carrying this TCR beta chain was counted at least ten times. Antigen: not known. V was clipped by 6 bases and J by 3 bases; unmatched bases: 3. The CDR3 runs to 13 residues. The germline CDR1 and CDR2 sequences are LNHDA and SQIVND (reference sequence). TCR beta CDR3 region amplification was performed from RNA transcripts. The HTBI primer set drove a first-round RT-PCR of the TCR CDR3. MiXCR, run by TCRdb on the multiplex PCR reads, gives a single entry per CDR3 protein. The data contain around 690,000 distinct CDR3 sequences, roughly 17% of them singletons. The data derive from a study of T cells in Graves' hyperthyroidism and ophthalmopathy. Study-wide results and limits: In validation, the model predicted ophthalmopathy. These predictions came a median approximately 6.5 months before onset. Blood also held most thyroid clonotypes expanded beyond 0.001.

Each diagnosis drew on symptoms, thyroxine, TRAb, thyroid ultrasound and orbital computed tomography findings. The V and J genes are TRBV19 and TRBJ1-1; 8 bases agree with TRBD1. The receptor was isolated from a man aged 50-60 years with Graves' hyperthyroidism. Sequenced material: blood. CDR3 loop: CASRDRADTEAFF. DNA of the CDR3: TGTGCCAGTAGGGACAGGGCGGACACTGAAGCTTTCTTT. Looking up the rest from reference TRBV19 and TRBJ1-1 gives the full variable domain: DGGITQSPKYLFRKEGQNVTLSCEQNLNHDAMYWYRQDPGQGLRLIYYSQIVNDFQKGDIAEGYSVSREKKESFPLTVTSAQKNPTAFYLCASRDRADTEAFFGQGTRLTVV.